This T cell receptor beta chain is drawn from a study of CD8+CD57+ T cells in acquired aplastic anemia (dated by TCRdb to the late 2010s). Regarding the study in general: Extracted DNA from sorted CD4+ and CD8+ cells averaged approximately 3 ug, ranging from roughly 0.2 to 30 ug. A CD8+CD57+ expansion meant a frequency higher than the mean frequency seen in healthy subjects.

The patients picked for sequencing were ones in whom flow cytometry had shown an expansion of CD8+CD57+ cells. Every patient had severe acquired aplastic anemia, diagnosed using the International Study of Aplastic Anemia and Agranulocytosis and Camitta criteria. Patients had received no therapy at the time of blood sampling. TCR repertoires of sorted CD4+ and CD8+ blood T cells from severe aplastic anemia patients and healthy subjects were deep-sequenced in the study. In the USA, patient enrollment took place under clinicaltrials.gov protocols 00001620, 01623167, 00001397, 00071045, 00081523 and 00961064. Ficoll-Paque density gradient centrifugation was used to isolate peripheral blood mononuclear cells. CD4+ and CD8+ T cells were sorted by FACS or magnetic beads before DNA extraction. Genomic DNA was used as template for profiling of TCR beta VDJ combinations and CDR3 sequences. TCR repertoire sequencing was run on an Illumina HiSeq 2000. The study's own analysis went as follows. Repertoire assessment relied on Simpson's diversity index, CDR3 size and DJ length profiles, and TRBV/TRBJ rearrangement plots. The most abundant DNA sequence in the deep sequencing data was taken as the immunodominant clone. CDR3 amino acid sequences were checked for sharing between subjects and were compared against published repertoires and the VDJdb database. Clones were called with MiXCR by TCRdb after fastp trimmed the public reads at Q25, and only in-frame beta chains were retained. Entries that share a CDR3 protein sequence are merged under the most common genes and DNA. The V and J calls here are based on TCRdb, not the publication. The sample yields around 190,000 distinct CDR3 sequences; almost 50% were counted once. The biggest ten clones account for about an eighth of the sample.

Overall study outcomes, separate from this receptor: Some 30 CD8+ CDR3 sequences were shared between patients and controls but appeared highly expressed in patients and within their immunodominant clones. CD8+ Simpson's diversity did not differ significantly between patients and healthy controls (P=0.060).

Comments on this clonotype: This clone's antigen is unknown. No much larger clonotype is one base removed from it; base qualities were not supplied.

This sequence was found in a human donor with aplastic anemia. Sequencing was carried out using sorted CD4+, CD8+, or CD8+CD57+ T cells (not recorded which) from PBMCs.

The CDR3 region reads CASSKELGEVYGYTF. At the DNA level, the sequence is TGTGCCAGCAGTAAGGAGCTGGGGGAAGTCTATGGCTACACCTTC. The chain is made from TRBV2 and TRBJ1-2, with TRBD1 tentatively as D gene (5 bases match). The germline V gene encodes CDR1 SNHLY and CDR2 FYNNEI. The trim is 5 bases for V and 4 bases for J, with a gap of 17 bases between the germline ends. The CDR3 contains 15 residues, cysteine and phenylalanine counted. Left in the record is the CDR3 DNA by itself, 45 bases read in frame from the first base.